This T cell receptor beta chain emerged from a study of graft-versus-host responses after intestinal transplantation. In the study overall: After anti-thymocyte globulin induction, recipients took tacrolimus and steroids for approximately three years. General study findings and limits: Elevated graft-versus-host to host-versus-graft clonal ratios in allografts were recorded for patients with graft-donor T cell macrochimerism. Recipient marrow harbored GvH clones, some of which surfaced first in ileum or blood.

The CDR3 loop spans 11 amino acids. V lost 6 bases and J 6 bases, leaving 11 bases between the germline ends. Germline V CDR1 and CDR2: DFQATT, SNEGSKA (reference sequence). Worth noting for this clone: Its antigen is unknown.

Here immunoSEQ multiplex PCR was the method, and the copy in TCRdb shows in-frame clones only, minus some. The sample has 110,000 to 150,000 clones; 92% are singletons. Sequenced material: unstimulated CD4+ T cells sorted from spleen or lymph node cells, taken before intestinal transplant. The V call is TRBV20-1, the J call TRBJ1-1, with a tentative D call TRBD1 (6 bases). The source is a human donor who received an intestinal transplant. The chain's CDR3 is CSAIQGPEAFF. The CDR3 bases are TGCAGTGCGATACAGGGACCTGAAGCTTTCTTT.